This entry is about one T cell receptor (beta chain). CDR1 and CDR2 (germline): SGDLS, YYNGEE. CDR3 length: 14 residues. After removal of 2 bases from V and 3 bases from J, the junction contained 4 bases not matched to a gene. The data belong to a study of blood T cell repertoires in COVID-19. Study-wide background: Sample material is recorded as cDNA or gDNA derived from T cells, B-cell-depleted T cells, or PBMCs.

TCRdb keeps only in-frame clones here, not all; method: immunoSEQ multiplex PCR. The table records some 420,000 clones, around 91% of them present only once. Among Cohort 3 donors, those recovered had two negative PCRs, clearance, or symptom resolution. The chain recombines TRBV9 with TRBJ2-7; 8 nucleotides agree with TRBD1. The sequence came from a man in his thirties or forties who had recovered from COVID-19. Material: PBMCs or T cells enriched from blood (not recorded which). CDR3 sequence (DNA): TGTGCCAGCAGCGTCGGGACAGGAGACTACGAGCAGTACTTC. Protein: CASSVGTGDYEQYF.